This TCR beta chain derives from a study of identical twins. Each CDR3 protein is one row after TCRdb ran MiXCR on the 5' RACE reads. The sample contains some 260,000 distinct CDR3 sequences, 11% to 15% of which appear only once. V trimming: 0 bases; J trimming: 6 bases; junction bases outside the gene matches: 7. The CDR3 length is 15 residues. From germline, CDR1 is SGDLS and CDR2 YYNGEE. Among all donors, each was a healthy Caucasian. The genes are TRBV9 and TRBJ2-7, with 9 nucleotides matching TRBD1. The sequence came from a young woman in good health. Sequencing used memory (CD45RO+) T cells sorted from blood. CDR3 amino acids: CASSVAPGQGSEQYF. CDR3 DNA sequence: TGTGCCAGCAGCGTAGCGCCGGGACAGGGATCCGAGCAGTACTTC.